What follows is one T cell receptor beta chain and its context. Its antigen is still unknown. The data were obtained in a study of shared clonotypes between healthy human individuals. Study-level points and caveats: Tissues were not sampled, only blood, and their repertoires likely differ. A limitation of the genetic and exposure-history diversity represented arose from few donors. The naive CD4 repertoires of a few donors were compared, and around 4.7% of clonotypes were shared.

The V and J ends lost 5 bases and 1 base, in that order; junction bases with no gene match: 5. CDR1 is SGHTA, CDR2 FQGNSA, per germline. The CDR3 runs 16 residues. Assay execution proceeded at the deep level. Assay used: immunoSEQ multiplex PCR; TCRdb lists only in-frame clones, some missing. Among millions of clones listed, over 90% were seen once. The material sequenced was naive CD4+ T cells from PBMCs. Subset here: CD45RA+ positively selected. The TCR comes from a man aged 18 to 35 in good health. Some clones in this sample may be carry-over from other donors' samples. V usage is TRBV7-2 and J usage is TRBJ2-5; 12 nucleotides agree with TRBD2. CDR3 sequence (DNA): TGTGCCAGCAGCGCTAGCGGGAGGGCCCTCCAAGAGACCCAGTACTTC. It is translated as CASSASGRALQETQYF.